This T cell receptor (beta chain) appears in the sequencing data of a study of CD8+ T cells in alopecia areata. Extracted RNA was reverse transcribed into cDNA, the sequencing template. This table comes from immunoSEQ multiplex PCR, and its TCRdb copy is limited to in-frame clones, with some not included. The top ten clones hold roughly 17% of a sample with about 94,000 clones, 60% to 80% of them seen once. The germline CDR1 and CDR2 sequences are MNHNY and SVGAGI (reference sequence). V was pared by 0 bases and J by 10 bases, with 19 bases between. The CDR3 consists of 16 residues. In the case of this clone: Its antigen is not known.

This sample's treatment: oral pan-JAK inhibitor, 5-10 mg twice daily. General study points: Uncertain still, given a single nonresponder, is whether baseline CD8+ expansion links to response.

The chain couples TRBV6-6 to TRBJ2-1; TRBD2 might be the D (5 bases). This specimen consisted of CD8+ T cells sorted from blood, obtained at roughly week 45, from a patient treated with tofacitinib. This sequence was found in a human donor with alopecia areata. The chain's CDR3 is CASSYSEAFPRGEQFF. The CDR3, as DNA: TGTGCCAGCAGTTACTCGGAGGCTTTCCCGAGAGGGGAGCAGTTCTTC.